This is a list of T cell receptor beta chains from one sample in a study of molecular identifiers for immune sequencing clone quantification. TCRdb recomputed calls from the PCR reads with MiXCR, one row per CDR3 protein. Of roughly 320,000 distinct CDR3 sequences in the sample, over 20% were seen once. Sequenced input: naive CD8+ T cells from blood, with Jurkat cell RNA spiked in. The receptor set was obtained from a human donor in good health. Some libraries in this study had Jurkat cell RNA spiked in. The CDR3 runs from the conserved cysteine through the conserved F or W. Each record gives: CDR3 protein, J gene, V gene.

CASSLTARDFTGAFF,TRBJ1-1,TRBV11-2
CASAGDYYEQYF,TRBJ2-7,TRBV6-6
CASSTTGDSYNEQFF,TRBJ2-1,TRBV9
CASRGLAASTDTQYF,TRBJ2-3,TRBV13
CASSYRGGRNEQFF,TRBJ2-1,TRBV6-5
CSARGQGLSQETQYF,TRBJ2-5,TRBV20-1
CASSLNSPPDTQYF,TRBJ2-3,TRBV27
CASSVHSNQPQHF,TRBJ1-5,TRBV7-2
CASSLEYRVGTEAFF,TRBJ1-1,TRBV7-9
CASSATMNTEAFF,TRBJ1-1,TRBV7-9
CASSQDQGLASTGELFF,TRBJ2-2,TRBV4-3
CASSFGVSPETQYF,TRBJ2-5,TRBV7-9
CATSRDNLAGGYEQYF,TRBJ2-7,TRBV15
CSAGTGQGWDQPQHF,TRBJ1-5,TRBV20-1
CASSLTPPRTGRTEAFF,TRBJ1-1,TRBV13
CSGEGQGDSTEAFF,TRBJ1-1,TRBV29-1
CASSLEGSYNEQFF,TRBJ2-1,TRBV7-6
CASSLLGTSVWVTDTQYF,TRBJ2-3,TRBV12-3/TRBV12-4
CASSLGQGAEAFF,TRBJ1-1,TRBV5-1
CASSYVYVVRRTEAFF,TRBJ1-1,TRBV6-2/TRBV6-3
CASKTGPYTEAFF,TRBJ1-1,TRBV7-9
CASSLGGGAEAFF,TRBJ1-1,TRBV5-6
CASSQDTGTSGYEQYF,TRBJ2-7,TRBV4-3
CASKPAREGRADTQYF,TRBJ2-3,TRBV27
CASSLVLVSYGYTF,TRBJ1-2,TRBV7-9
CASSLVSGQWFNEQYF,TRBJ2-7,TRBV5-1
CASTGTSGRSGELFF,TRBJ2-2,TRBV3-1
CASSTKRGRLDTQYF,TRBJ2-3,TRBV19
CASSASLADSYNEQFF,TRBJ2-1,TRBV6-1
CASSPGNQPQHF,TRBJ1-5,TRBV12-3/TRBV12-4
CASSQVTGNEQFF,TRBJ2-1,TRBV4-3
CASSMLGGGYNEQFF,TRBJ2-1,TRBV19
CASSHLSRTGDLGRETQYF,TRBJ2-5,TRBV11-2
CASSVTGGLGTGELFF,TRBJ2-2,TRBV10-1
CASSYHRSGGELFF,TRBJ2-2,TRBV6-5
CASRKSDTQYF,TRBJ2-3,TRBV6-2/TRBV6-3
CASSIGTFNTEAFF,TRBJ1-1,TRBV7-9
CASSPPGGRDGELFF,TRBJ2-2,TRBV5-6
CATSDRTAGVVGTQYF,TRBJ2-3,TRBV24-1
CASSIGSIEQFF,TRBJ2-1,TRBV11-3
CASSFGGNTAAFF,TRBJ1-1,TRBV28
CASLMRGATEAFF,TRBJ1-1,TRBV12-3/TRBV12-4
CASSYFSGEETQYF,TRBJ2-5,TRBV6-5
CSVVYPGRDSPNTEAFF,TRBJ1-1,TRBV29-1
CASSLGHGYEQYF,TRBJ2-7,TRBV7-9
CASSSQGADTQYF,TRBJ2-3,TRBV7-2
CASSLIPNPAGPYEQYF,TRBJ2-7,TRBV11-2
CASDKGATDTQYF,TRBJ2-3,TRBV5-6
CASSQDIPDQGAHEQFF,TRBJ2-1,TRBV4-3
CASSSTGSYGYTF,TRBJ1-2,TRBV28
CASSGGQTNQPQHF,TRBJ1-5,TRBV13
CASSSLRTSGGTDTQYF,TRBJ2-3,TRBV6-2/TRBV6-3
CASSPGTAASYEQYF,TRBJ2-7,TRBV5-4
CSARDRRGGMNTEAFF,TRBJ1-1,TRBV20-1
CASSPAPGEYTQYF,TRBJ2-3,TRBV19
CASSSRTGSNYEQYF,TRBJ2-7,TRBV12-3/TRBV12-4